This T cell receptor (beta chain) was sequenced in a study of vaccination and CD4 T cells after COVID-19. For the study at large: Convalescent patients gave post-COVID blood a median roughly 96 days post-diagnosis, range 35 to 161.

The study sequenced cultured CD4+ T cell DNA using the Oncomine TCR Beta short-read assay. TCRdb independently ran MiXCR on the PCR reads; one entry per CDR3 protein. Of roughly 7,500 distinct CDR3 sequences detected, roughly half appear once; the ten largest clones hold 15% to 20%. There are a few counts of this clonotype. Antigen specificity is unknown. The germline V and J ends were trimmed by 2 bases and 2 bases, with 13 bases remaining between them. This CDR3 region has 16 residues. CDR1 and CDR2 from the germline V gene are ENHRY and SYGVKD. Described treatment: roughly nine-day PBMC culture with coronavirus spike peptide pools or control peptides (ViraFEST assay).

What was sequenced was CD4+ T cells from blood, cultured in vitro. The chain has TRBV10-3 and TRBJ1-5; perhaps TRBD1 as D (5 bases). This sequence originates from a human donor who had recovered from COVID-19. This chain's CDR3 is CAISEPSRGGNQPQHF. In nucleotides, the CDR3 is TGTGCCATCAGTGAGCCCTCAAGAGGGGGCAATCAGCCCCAGCATTTT.